This T cell receptor (beta chain) was sequenced for a study of graft-versus-host responses after intestinal transplantation. Graft material was processed, releasing intraepithelial and lamina propria lymphocytes. Trimming took 2 bases from V and 4 from J, leaving 15 bases between them. Germline assignment: CDR1 ENHRY and CDR2 SYGVKD. The CDR3 covers 16 residues. Only in-frame clones appear in the TCRdb table, and some are missing; sequencing was by immunoSEQ multiplex PCR. The sample comprises about 37,000 clones, about nine tenths of which are singletons, and around 17% rests with the top ten. The J gene is TRBJ2-1, the V gene TRBV10-3; D might be TRBD2 (6 bases). This TCR derives from a human patient who received an intestinal transplant, so some T cells may come from the graft donor. Sample: ileum tissue, taken more than 200 days after intestinal transplant. The DNA for the CDR3 is TGTGCCATCAGTGAGAAGGGGATTGCGGGATACAATGAGCAGTTCTTC. This sequence encodes CAISEKGIAGYNEQFF.